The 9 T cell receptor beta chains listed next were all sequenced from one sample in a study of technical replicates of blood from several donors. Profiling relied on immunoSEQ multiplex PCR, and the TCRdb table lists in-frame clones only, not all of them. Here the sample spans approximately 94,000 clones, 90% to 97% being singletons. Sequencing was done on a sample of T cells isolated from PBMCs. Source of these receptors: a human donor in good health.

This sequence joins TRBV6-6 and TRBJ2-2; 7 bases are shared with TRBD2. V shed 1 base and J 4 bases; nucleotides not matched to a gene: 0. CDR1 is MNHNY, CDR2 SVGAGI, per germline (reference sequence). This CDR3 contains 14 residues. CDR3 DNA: TGTGCCAGCAGTTACTGGGGGGGCACCGGGGAGCTGTTTTTT. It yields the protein CASSYWGGTGELFF.

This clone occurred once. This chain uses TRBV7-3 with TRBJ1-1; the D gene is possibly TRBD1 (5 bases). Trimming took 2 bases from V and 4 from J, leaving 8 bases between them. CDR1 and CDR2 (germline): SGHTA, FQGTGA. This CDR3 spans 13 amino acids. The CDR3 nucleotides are TGTGCCAGCAGCTTACAGGGCACCACTGAAGCTTTCTTT. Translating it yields CASSLQGTTEAFF.

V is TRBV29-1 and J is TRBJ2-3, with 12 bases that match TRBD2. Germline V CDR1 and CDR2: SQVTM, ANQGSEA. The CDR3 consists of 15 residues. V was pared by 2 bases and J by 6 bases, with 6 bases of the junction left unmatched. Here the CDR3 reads CSVELAGGSGDTQYF. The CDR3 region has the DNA TGCAGCGTTGAACTAGCGGGAGGGTCAGGGGATACGCAGTATTTT.

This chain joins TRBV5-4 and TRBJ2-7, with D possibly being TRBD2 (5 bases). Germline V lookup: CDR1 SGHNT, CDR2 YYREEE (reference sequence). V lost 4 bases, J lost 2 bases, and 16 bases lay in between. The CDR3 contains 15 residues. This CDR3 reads CASSPTDGNPYEQYF. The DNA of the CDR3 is TGTGCCAGCAGCCCAACTGACGGGAACCCCTACGAGCAGTACTTC.

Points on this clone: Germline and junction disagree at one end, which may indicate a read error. In DNA form, the CDR3 reads TGTGCCAGCACCTTGGGGCAGGGGGCGTTCAACACTGAAGCTTTCTTT. Protein: CASTLGQGAFNTEAFF. The rearrangement joins TRBV5-6 to TRBJ1-1; 8 bases align to TRBD1. CDR1 is SGHDT and CDR2 is YYEEEE in the germline V gene. This CDR3 is built from 16 residues.

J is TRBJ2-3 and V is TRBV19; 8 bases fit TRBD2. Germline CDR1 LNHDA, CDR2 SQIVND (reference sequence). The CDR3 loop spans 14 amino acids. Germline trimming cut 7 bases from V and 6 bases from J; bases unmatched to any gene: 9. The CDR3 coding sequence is TGTGCCAGTACGTTAAGGACTAGCTCCGATACGCAGTATTTT. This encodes CASTLRTSSDTQYF. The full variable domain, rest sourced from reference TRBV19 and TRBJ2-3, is DGGITQSPKYLFRKEGQNVTLSCEQNLNHDAMYWYRQDPGQGLRLIYYSQIVNDFQKGDIAEGYSVSREKKESFPLTVTSAQKNPTAFYLCASTLRTSSDTQYFGPGTRLTVL.

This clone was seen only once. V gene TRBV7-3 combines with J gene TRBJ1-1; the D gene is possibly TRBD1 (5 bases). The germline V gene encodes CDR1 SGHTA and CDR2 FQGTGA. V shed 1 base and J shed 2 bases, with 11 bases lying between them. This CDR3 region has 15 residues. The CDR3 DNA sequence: TGTGCCAGCAGCTTAAGCGGCAGGGCAAACACTGAAGCTTTCTTT. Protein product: CASSLSGRANTEAFF.

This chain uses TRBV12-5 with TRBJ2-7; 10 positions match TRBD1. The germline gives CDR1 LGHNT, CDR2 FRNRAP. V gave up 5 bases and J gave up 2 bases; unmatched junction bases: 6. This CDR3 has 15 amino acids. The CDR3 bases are TGTGCTAGTGGTGCTCCGGGACAGGGGACCTACGAGCAGTACTTC. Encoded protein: CASGAPGQGTYEQYF.

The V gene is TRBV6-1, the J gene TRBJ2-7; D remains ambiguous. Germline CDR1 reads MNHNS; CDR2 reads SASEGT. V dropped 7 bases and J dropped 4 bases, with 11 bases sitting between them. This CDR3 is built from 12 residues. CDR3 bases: TGTGCCAGCAAATTGGAGTATTACGAGCAGTACTTC. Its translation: CASKLEYYEQYF.